The 17 T cell receptor beta chains below come from one sample, sequenced in a study of patients and donors after allogeneic stem cell transplantation (dated by TCRdb to the early 2020s). The library was built by means of RT-PCR. Data came from a NextSeq 550. TCRdb reran the public reads through fastp at Q25 and MiXCR, keeping productive beta chains. Rows are combined by CDR3 protein, so each entry shows the most common genes and DNA. The sample data list approximately 160,000 distinct CDR3 sequences, and about 24% of these were observed just once. Jointly, the top ten make up roughly 27% of the sample. Sequences were obtained from blood, either unsorted or a sorted T cell fraction (not recorded which). Receptors originate from a human donor who was either an allogeneic HSCT recipient or a stem cell or donor lymphocyte infusion donor (not recorded which). It is not recorded whose cells these are; they may come from a transplant donor.

The CDR3 region is CASSQVPGTAEAFF. Here the CDR3 DNA reads TGTGCCAGCAGCCAAGTTCCGGGGACCGCTGAAGCTTTCTTT. V is TRBV3-1 and J is TRBJ1-1; perhaps TRBD1 as D (5 bases). Germline values: CDR1 LGHDT, CDR2 YNNKEL (reference sequence). Trimming removed 1 base at V and 6 bases at J, with 12 bases between. This CDR3 contains 14 residues.

The chain couples TRBV7-2 to TRBJ1-3, with D unclear. Trimming pared 5 bases from V and 3 bases from J, leaving 14 bases between. CDR1 is SGHTA and CDR2 is FQGNSA in the germline V gene. CDR3 length equals 15 residues. The CDR3 nucleotides read TGTGCCAGCAGCCCACAGTCTGAGGTTGGAAACACCATATATTTT. Protein sequence: CASSPQSEVGNTIYF. Supplemented by reference TRBV7-2 and TRBJ1-3, the full variable domain reads GAGVSQSPSNKVTEKGKDVELRCDPISGHTALYWYRQSLGQGLEFLIYFQGNSAPDKSGLPSDRFSAERTGGSVSTLTIQRTQQEDSAVYLCASSPQSEVGNTIYFGEGSWLTVV.

This clonotype has a handful of counts. The rearrangement joins TRBV10-3 to TRBJ2-3; possibly TRBD2 for D (5 bases). The CDR3 consists of 15 residues. CDR1 is ENHRY, CDR2 SYGVKD, per germline. V lost 4 bases and J 3 bases, leaving 14 bases between the germline ends. DNA for the CDR3: TGTGCCATCAGTGGGAAGAAACTAGATACAGATACGCAGTATTTT. It encodes CAISGKKLDTDTQYF.

The V gene is TRBV4-3, the J gene TRBJ2-1; 8 nucleotides line up with TRBD2. The CDR3 sequence is 16 residues long. Trimming removed 0 bases from V and 3 bases from J; junction bases left unmatched: 4. Germline CDR1 and CDR2: LGHNA and YSLEER. Written as DNA, the CDR3 is TGCGCCAGCAGCCAAGAGGTAGCGGGGTACTACAATGAGCAGTTCTTC. This sequence encodes CASSQEVAGYYNEQFF.

The chain is built from TRBV5-1 and TRBJ2-1, with 9 nucleotides matching TRBD2. J lost 0 bases, V lost 4 bases, and 8 bases had no gene match. The CDR3 spans 17 residues. The germline V gene encodes CDR1 SGHRS and CDR2 YFSETQ. The CDR3 coding sequence is TGCGCCAGCAGCCATGGGACTAGCAGGAGCTCCTACAATGAGCAGTTCTTC. Its protein product is CASSHGTSRSSYNEQFF.

This clonotype was seen more than once but under ten times. The chain recombines TRBV24-1 with TRBJ2-1, with D possibly being TRBD2 (6 bases). Trimming left V 5 bases short and J 14 bases short, with 15 bases between. Germline loops: CDR1 KGHDR, CDR2 SFDVKD. The CDR3 is 12 amino acids. The CDR3 sequence: CATSGGVGQEFF. Written as DNA, the CDR3 is TGTGCCACCAGTGGGGGGGTGGGGCAAGAGTTCTTC.

There are a few counts of this clonotype. DNA for the CDR3: TGTGCCAGCAGCCCCTCCTTGACCCAGTACTTC. Amino acids: CASSPSLTQYF. The V call is TRBV7-6, the J call TRBJ2-5; D is ambiguous. This CDR3 comprises 11 residues. Trimming took off 5 bases at V and 7 bases at J, with 8 bases between the two ends. In germline, CDR1 is SGHVS, CDR2 FNYEAQ.

The rearrangement uses TRBV25-1 and TRBJ2-2; 7 bases map to TRBD1. After removal of 6 bases from V and 4 bases from J, the junction contained 5 bases not matched to a gene. The CDR3 sequence is 14 residues long. Germline CDR1 reads MGHDK; CDR2 reads SYGVNS. The CDR3 sequence is CASRETGRTGELFF. CDR3 sequence (DNA): TGTGCCAGCAGGGAGACAGGGCGCACCGGGGAGCTGTTTTTT.

In nucleotides, the CDR3 is TGCAGCGTAGAAAAGATGGGGGATGAGCAGTTCTTC. Translation gives CSVEKMGDEQFF. The gene calls are TRBV29-1 and TRBJ2-1, with D possibly being TRBD1 or TRBD2 (5 bases each). The CDR3 contains 12 residues. With 6 bases removed from V and 8 bases from J, the gap between germline ends came to 14 bases. From germline, CDR1 is SQVTM and CDR2 ANQGSEA.

To note about this clonotype: A junction end diverges from the germline sequence, so it may reflect a read error. The chain links TRBV12-3 or TRBV12-4 to TRBJ1-1; no definite D call. This CDR3 region has 12 residues. The CDR3, as DNA: TGTGCCAGCAGTTTTGGTGGGGTTGAATCTTTCTTT. Amino acid sequence: CASSFGGVESFF.

The rearrangement joins TRBV6-2 or TRBV6-3 to TRBJ2-1; TRBD2 matches at 11 bases. This CDR3 has 15 residues. CDR1 MNHEY and CDR2 SVGEGT come from the germline V gene. The V segment lost 8 bases and the J segment 7 bases; nucleotides outside the gene matches: 10. The CDR3 region has the DNA TGTGCCAGCCGCCTCTTTTCTAGCGGGGGGAATGAGCAGTTCTTC. It encodes CASRLFSSGGNEQFF.

The CDR3 DNA is TGCGCCAGCAGCTTGGCCACCAAAGTCCAGGGGATGGTCACTGAAGCTTTCTTT. Translating it yields CASSLATKVQGMVTEAFF. The V and J genes are TRBV5-1 and TRBJ1-1; maybe TRBD1 (6 bases). The germline CDR1 and CDR2 sequences are SGHRS and YFSETQ. The length of the CDR3 is 18 residues. Trimming pared 0 bases from V and 4 bases from J, leaving 22 bases between. Complete variable domain (other parts from reference TRBV5-1 and TRBJ1-1): KAGVTQTPRYLIKTRGQQVTLSCSPISGHRSVSWYQQTPGQGLQFLFEYFSETQRNKGNFPGRFSGRQFSNSRSEMNVSTLELGDSALYLCASSLATKVQGMVTEAFFGQGTRLTVV.

The chain employs TRBV9 and TRBJ2-3; unclear D gene. The germline CDR1 and CDR2 sequences are SGDLS and YYNGEE. The germline V and J ends were trimmed by 1 base and 0 bases, with 3 bases remaining between them. This CDR3 region has 13 residues. CDR3: CASSVLSTDTQYF. CDR3 in DNA: TGTGCCAGCAGCGTACTCAGCACAGATACGCAGTATTTT.

This clonotype was found many times. This chain connects TRBV18 to TRBJ1-4; no reliable D call. Germline V CDR1 and CDR2: KGHSH, LQKENI. Between the trimmed V and J ends, which lost 8 bases and 8 bases, there was a span of 18 bases. The CDR3 runs 14 residues. As DNA, the CDR3 is TGTGCCAGCACGGATCGCCCCCTGGGCGAAAAACTGTTTTTT. This translates into CASTDRPLGEKLFF.

This clonotype was seen more than once but under ten times. The chain couples TRBV15 to TRBJ1-3, with D unclear. V was pared by 3 bases and J by 0 bases, with 9 bases between. The CDR3 runs to 15 residues. Germline V gene sequence: CDR1 LNHNV, CDR2 YYDKDF (reference sequence). CDR3 in amino acids: CATSSTAFSGNTIYF. CDR3 nucleotides: TGTGCCACCAGCAGCACAGCGTTCTCTGGAAACACCATATATTTT.

The sample holds a few counts of this clonotype. The chain joins TRBV5-1 to TRBJ1-1, with D hard to call. V was trimmed by 2 bases and J by 1 base, leaving 9 bases between them. Germline V gene lookup returns CDR1 SGHRS and CDR2 YFSETQ. The CDR3 runs 14 residues. CDR3 nucleotide sequence: TGCGCCAGCAGCTTTACCACCTCGAACACTGAAGCTTTCTTT. It translates to CASSFTTSNTEAFF.

The chain carries TRBV27 and TRBJ2-2; 7 positions agree with TRBD1. Germline-derived CDR1 and CDR2 are MNHEY and SMNVEV (reference sequence). This CDR3 region has 13 residues. J was trimmed by 6 bases and V by 4 bases; bases with no gene match: 2. For the CDR3, the DNA is TGTGCCAGCAGTTACAGGGGTTCCGGGGAGCTGTTTTTT. The encoded protein is CASSYRGSGELFF.